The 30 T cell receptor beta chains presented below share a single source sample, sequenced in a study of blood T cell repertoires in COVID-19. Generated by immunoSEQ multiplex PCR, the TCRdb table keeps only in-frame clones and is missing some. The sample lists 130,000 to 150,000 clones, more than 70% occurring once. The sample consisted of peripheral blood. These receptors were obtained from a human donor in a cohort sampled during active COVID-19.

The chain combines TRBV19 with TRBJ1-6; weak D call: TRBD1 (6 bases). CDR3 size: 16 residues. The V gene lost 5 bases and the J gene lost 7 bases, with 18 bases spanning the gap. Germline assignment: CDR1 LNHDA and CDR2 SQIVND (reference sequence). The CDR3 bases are TGTGCCAGTAGTCCCGAGGCAGGGGCTAACAATTCACCCCTCCACTTT. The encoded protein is CASSPEAGANNSPLHF.

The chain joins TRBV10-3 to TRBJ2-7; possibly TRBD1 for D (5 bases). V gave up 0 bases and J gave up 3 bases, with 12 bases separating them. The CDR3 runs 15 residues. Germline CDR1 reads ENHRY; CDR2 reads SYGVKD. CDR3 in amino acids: CAISESVTANYEQYF. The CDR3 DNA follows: TGTGCCATCAGTGAGTCGGTGACAGCCAACTACGAGCAGTACTTC.

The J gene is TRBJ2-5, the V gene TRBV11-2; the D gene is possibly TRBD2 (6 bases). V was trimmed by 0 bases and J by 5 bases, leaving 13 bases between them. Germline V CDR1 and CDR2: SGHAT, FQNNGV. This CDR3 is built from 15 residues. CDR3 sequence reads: CASSLDGRNAETQYF. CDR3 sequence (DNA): TGTGCCAGCAGCTTAGATGGGAGGAACGCTGAGACCCAGTACTTC.

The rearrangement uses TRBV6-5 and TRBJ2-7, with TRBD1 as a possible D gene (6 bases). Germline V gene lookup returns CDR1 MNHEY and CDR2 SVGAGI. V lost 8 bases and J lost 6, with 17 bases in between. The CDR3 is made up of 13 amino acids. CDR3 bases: TGTGCCAGCGGAAGGGGACACTTCGTCGAGCAGTACTTC. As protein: CASGRGHFVEQYF.

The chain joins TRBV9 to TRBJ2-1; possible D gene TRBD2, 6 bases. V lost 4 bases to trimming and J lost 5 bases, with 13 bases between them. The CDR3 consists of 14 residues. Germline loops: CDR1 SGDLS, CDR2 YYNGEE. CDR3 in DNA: TGTGCCAGCAGCCCGGAGGGCCCTAACAATGAGCAGTTCTTC. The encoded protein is CASSPEGPNNEQFF.

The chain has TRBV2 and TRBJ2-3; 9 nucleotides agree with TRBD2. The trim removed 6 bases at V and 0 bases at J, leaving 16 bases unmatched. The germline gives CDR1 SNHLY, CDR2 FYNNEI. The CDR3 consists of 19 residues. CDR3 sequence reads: CASRQTGLASSVSTDTQYF. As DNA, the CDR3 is TGTGCCAGCAGGCAAACGGGACTAGCTAGCTCCGTTAGCACAGATACGCAGTATTTT.

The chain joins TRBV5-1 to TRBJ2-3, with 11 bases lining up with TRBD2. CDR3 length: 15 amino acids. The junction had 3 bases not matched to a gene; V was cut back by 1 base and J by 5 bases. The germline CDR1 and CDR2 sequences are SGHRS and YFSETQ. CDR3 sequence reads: CASSLKLAGEDTQYF. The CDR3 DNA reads TGCGCCAGCAGCTTGAAACTAGCGGGGGAAGATACGCAGTATTTT.

The CDR3 here is CASSDGVQTSYEQYF. In DNA form, the CDR3 reads TGTGCCAGCAGTGACGGGGTACAGACCTCCTACGAGCAGTACTTC. The chain couples TRBV2 to TRBJ2-7; D perhaps matches TRBD2 (5 bases). CDR3 length equals 15 residues. In germline, CDR1 is SNHLY, CDR2 FYNNEI. Trimming took off 3 bases at V and 0 bases at J, with 12 bases between the two ends.

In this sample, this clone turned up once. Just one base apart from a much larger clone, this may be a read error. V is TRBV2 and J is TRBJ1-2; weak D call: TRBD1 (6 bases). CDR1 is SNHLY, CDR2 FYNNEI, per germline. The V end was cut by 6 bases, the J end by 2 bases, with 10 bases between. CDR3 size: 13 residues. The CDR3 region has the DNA TGTGCCAGCAGCTTAACAGGGAACTATGGCTACACCTTC. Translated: CASSLTGNYGYTF.

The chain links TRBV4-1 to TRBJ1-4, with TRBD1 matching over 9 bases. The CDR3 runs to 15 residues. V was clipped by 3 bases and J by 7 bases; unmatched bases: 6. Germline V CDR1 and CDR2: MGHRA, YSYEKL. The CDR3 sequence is CASSQPQGASEKLFF. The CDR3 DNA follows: TGCGCCAGCAGCCAGCCACAGGGGGCCAGTGAAAAACTGTTTTTT.

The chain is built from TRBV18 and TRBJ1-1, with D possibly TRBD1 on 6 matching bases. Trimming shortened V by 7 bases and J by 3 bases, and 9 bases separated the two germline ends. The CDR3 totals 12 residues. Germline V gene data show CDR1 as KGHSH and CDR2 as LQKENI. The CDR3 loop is CASFAGDTEAFF. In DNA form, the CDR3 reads TGTGCCAGCTTTGCAGGGGACACTGAAGCTTTCTTT.

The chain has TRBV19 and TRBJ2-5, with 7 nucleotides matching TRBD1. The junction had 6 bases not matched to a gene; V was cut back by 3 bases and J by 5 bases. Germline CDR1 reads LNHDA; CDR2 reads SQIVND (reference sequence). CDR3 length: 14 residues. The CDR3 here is CASSMRGLRETQYF. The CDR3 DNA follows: TGTGCCAGTAGTATGAGGGGGCTAAGGGAGACCCAGTACTTC.

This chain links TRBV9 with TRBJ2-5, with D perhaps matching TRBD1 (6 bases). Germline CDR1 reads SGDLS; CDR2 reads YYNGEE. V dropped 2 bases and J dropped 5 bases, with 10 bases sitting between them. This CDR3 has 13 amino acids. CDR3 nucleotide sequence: TGTGCCAGCAGCGTGGGACAAACGGAGACCCAGTACTTC. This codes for CASSVGQTETQYF.

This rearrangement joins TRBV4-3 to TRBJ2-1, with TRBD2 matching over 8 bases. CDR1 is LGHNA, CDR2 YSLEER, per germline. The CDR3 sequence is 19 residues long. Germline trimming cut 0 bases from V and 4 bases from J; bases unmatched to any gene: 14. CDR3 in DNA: TGCGCCAGCAGCCAAGAGCCTCCCGCGGGACTAGGGATTTACAATGAGCAGTTCTTC. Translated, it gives CASSQEPPAGLGIYNEQFF.

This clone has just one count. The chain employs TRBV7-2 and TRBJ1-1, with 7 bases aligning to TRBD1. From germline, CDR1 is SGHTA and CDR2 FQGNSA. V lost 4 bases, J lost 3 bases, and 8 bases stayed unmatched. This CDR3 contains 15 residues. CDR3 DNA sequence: TGTGCCAGCAGCTCCCAAGGGACAGCTGACACTGAAGCTTTCTTT. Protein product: CASSSQGTADTEAFF.

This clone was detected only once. In DNA, the CDR3 is TGCGCCAGCAGCCAAGAGCAGGCCACCTACGAGCAGTACTTC. Translation gives CASSQEQATYEQYF. The V gene is TRBV4-3, the J gene TRBJ2-7; D is unresolved. V was cut by 0 bases and J by 2 bases, with 8 bases left in between. CDR1 is LGHNA and CDR2 is YSLEER in the germline V gene. The CDR3 spans 14 residues.

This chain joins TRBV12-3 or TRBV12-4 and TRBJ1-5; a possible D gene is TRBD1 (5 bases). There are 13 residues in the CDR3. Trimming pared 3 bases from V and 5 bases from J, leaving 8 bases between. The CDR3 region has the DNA TGTGCCAGCAGTTTTACGGGGGATCAGCCCCAGCATTTT. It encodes CASSFTGDQPQHF.

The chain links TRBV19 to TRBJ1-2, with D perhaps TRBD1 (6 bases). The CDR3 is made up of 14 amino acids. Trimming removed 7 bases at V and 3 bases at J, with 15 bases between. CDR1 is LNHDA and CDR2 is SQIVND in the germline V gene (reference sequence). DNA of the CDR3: TGTGCCAGTACCTCCAGGGGATTAGACTATGGCTACACCTTC. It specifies CASTSRGLDYGYTF.

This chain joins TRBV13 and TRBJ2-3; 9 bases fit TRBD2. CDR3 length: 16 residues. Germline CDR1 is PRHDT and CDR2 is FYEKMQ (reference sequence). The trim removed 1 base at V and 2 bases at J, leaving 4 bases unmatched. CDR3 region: CASSLEPSGDTDTQYF. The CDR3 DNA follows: TGTGCCAGCAGCTTAGAGCCTAGCGGGGACACAGATACGCAGTATTTT.

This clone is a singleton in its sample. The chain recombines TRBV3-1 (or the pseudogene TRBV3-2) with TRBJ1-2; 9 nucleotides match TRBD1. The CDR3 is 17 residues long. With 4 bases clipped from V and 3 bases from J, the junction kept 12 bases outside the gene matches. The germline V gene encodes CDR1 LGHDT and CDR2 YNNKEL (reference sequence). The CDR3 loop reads CASSLTGGGQGDYGYTF. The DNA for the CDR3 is TGTGCCAGCAGCCTTACAGGTGGGGGACAGGGCGACTATGGCTACACCTTC.

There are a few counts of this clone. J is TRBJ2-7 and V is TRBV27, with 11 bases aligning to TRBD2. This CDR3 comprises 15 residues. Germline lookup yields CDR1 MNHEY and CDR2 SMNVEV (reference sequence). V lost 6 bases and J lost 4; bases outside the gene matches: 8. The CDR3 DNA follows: TGTGCCAGCAGCTCCCCGGGACTAGCGGATTACGAGCAGTACTTC. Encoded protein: CASSSPGLADYEQYF.

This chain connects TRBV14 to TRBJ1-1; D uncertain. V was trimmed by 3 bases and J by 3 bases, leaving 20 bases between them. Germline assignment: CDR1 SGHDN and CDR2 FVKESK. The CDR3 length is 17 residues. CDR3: CASSHRFGEALDTEAFF. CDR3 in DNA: TGTGCCAGCAGCCATAGATTTGGGGAGGCTTTAGACACTGAAGCTTTCTTT. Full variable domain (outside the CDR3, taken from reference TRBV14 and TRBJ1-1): EAGVTQFPSHSVIEKGQTVTLRCDPISGHDNLYWYRRVMGKEIKFLLHFVKESKQDESGMPNNRFLAERTGGTYSTLKVQPAELEDSGVYFCASSHRFGEALDTEAFFGQGTRLTVV.

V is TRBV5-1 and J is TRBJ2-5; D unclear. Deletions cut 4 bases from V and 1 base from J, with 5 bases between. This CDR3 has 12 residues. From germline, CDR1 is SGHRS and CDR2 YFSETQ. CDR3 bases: TGCGCCAGCAGCCTCTCCCAAGAGACCCAGTACTTC. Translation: CASSLSQETQYF.

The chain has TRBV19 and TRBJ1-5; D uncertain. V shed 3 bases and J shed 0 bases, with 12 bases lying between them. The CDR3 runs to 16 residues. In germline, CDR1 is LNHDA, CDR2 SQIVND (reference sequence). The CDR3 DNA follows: TGTGCCAGTAGTATGACACATGACTATAGCAATCAGCCCCAGCATTTT. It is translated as CASSMTHDYSNQPQHF.

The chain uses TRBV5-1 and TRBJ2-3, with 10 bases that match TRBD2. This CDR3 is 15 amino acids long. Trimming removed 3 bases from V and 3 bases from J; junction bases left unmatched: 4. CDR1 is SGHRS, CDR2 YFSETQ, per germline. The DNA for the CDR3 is TGCGCCAGCAGCTCTAGCGGGAGTGTTACAGATACGCAGTATTTT. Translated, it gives CASSSSGSVTDTQYF.

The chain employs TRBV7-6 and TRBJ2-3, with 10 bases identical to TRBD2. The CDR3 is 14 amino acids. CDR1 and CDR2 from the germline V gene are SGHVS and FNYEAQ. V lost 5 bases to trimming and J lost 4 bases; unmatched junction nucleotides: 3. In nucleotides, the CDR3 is TGTGCCAGCAGCAGAGGGACTAGCGCAGATACGCAGTATTTT. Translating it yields CASSRGTSADTQYF.

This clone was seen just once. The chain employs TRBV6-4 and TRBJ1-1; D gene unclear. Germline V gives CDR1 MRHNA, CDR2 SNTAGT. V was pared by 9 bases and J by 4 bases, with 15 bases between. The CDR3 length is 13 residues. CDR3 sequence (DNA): TGTGCCAGTGCCGAGGCACGGGGCACTGAAGCTTTCTTT. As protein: CASAEARGTEAFF.

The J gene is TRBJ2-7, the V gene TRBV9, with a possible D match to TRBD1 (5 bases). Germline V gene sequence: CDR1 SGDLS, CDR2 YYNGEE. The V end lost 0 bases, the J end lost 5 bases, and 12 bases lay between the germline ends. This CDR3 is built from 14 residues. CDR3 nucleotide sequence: TGTGCCAGCAGCGTAGGGGCAGGGATCAACGAGCAGTACTTC. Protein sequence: CASSVGAGINEQYF.

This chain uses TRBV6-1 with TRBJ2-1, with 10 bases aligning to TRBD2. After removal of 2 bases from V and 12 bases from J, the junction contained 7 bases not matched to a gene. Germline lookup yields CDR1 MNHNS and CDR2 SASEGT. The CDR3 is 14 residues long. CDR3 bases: TGTGCCAGCAGTGAAACTAGCGGGGATATCGGGCAGTTCTTC. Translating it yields CASSETSGDIGQFF.

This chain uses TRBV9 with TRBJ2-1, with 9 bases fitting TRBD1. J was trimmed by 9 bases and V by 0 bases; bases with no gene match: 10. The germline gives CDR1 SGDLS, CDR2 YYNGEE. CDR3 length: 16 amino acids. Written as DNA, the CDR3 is TGTGCCAGCAGCGTAGGTGGGACAGGGATCGGCCTTGAGCAGTTCTTC. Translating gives CASSVGGTGIGLEQFF. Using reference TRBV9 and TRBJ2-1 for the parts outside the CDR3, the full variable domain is DSGVTQTPKHLITATGQRVTLRCSPRSGDLSVYWYQQSLDQGLQFLIQYYNGEERAKGNILERFSAQQFPDLHSELNLSSLELGDSALYFCASSVGGTGIGLEQFFGPGTRLTVL.